These 12 T cell receptor beta chains originate from one sample sequenced in a study of PD-1 blockade in classical Hodgkin lymphoma. Every patient relapsed after autologous stem cell transplantation, and brentuximab vedotin exposure varied. TCRdb's table, derived via immunoSEQ multiplex PCR, lists solely in-frame clones and lacks some. The data show approximately 18,000 clones, around three fifths seen once. The input for sequencing was peripheral blood mononuclear cells (PBMCs), taken before the second cycle of nivolumab. The receptor set was obtained from a human donor with classical Hodgkin lymphoma.

With regard to this clone: The junction departs from germline at one end; a sequencing error may be responsible. This chain connects TRBV5-1 to TRBJ1-1, with TRBD1 as a possible D gene (5 bases). Germline V gives CDR1 SGHRS, CDR2 YFSETQ. The CDR3 spans 14 residues. This CDR3 reads CASSLQTENTGAFF. The CDR3 region has the DNA TGCGCCAGCAGCTTGCAGACAGAGAACACTGGAGCTTTCTTT.

The table lists this clone with a few counts. The rearrangement uses TRBV5-1 and TRBJ1-3; 9 nucleotides match TRBD1. CDR1 SGHRS and CDR2 YFSETQ come from the germline V gene. With V trimmed by 4 bases and J by 0 bases, 5 bases remained unmatched. The CDR3 length is 16 residues. The CDR3 reads CASSSGQGSSGNTIYF. CDR3 nucleotides: TGCGCCAGCAGCAGCGGACAGGGGTCCTCTGGAAACACCATATATTTT.

This clone was seen only a few times. This rearrangement joins TRBV7-8 to TRBJ2-1; 9 bases match TRBD2. The CDR3 consists of 16 residues. Germline assignment: CDR1 SGHVS and CDR2 FQNEAQ. J was trimmed by 5 bases and V by 5 bases; bases with no gene match: 10. The CDR3 DNA reads TGTGCCAGCAGCGGAAGACGCGGGAGGGGCAACAATGAGCAGTTCTTC. The encoded protein is CASSGRRGRGNNEQFF.

This clone was seen only a few times. The chain employs TRBV6-1 and TRBJ2-5; D is undetermined. Germline CDR1 MNHNS, CDR2 SASEGT. The CDR3 has 12 residues. The germline V and J ends were trimmed by 6 bases and 5 bases, with 10 bases remaining between them. CDR3 DNA sequence: TGTGCCAGCAGGGACCAGCTGGAGACCCAGTACTTC. Protein: CASRDQLETQYF.

This chain joins TRBV10-1 and TRBJ2-3, with D maybe TRBD2 (6 bases). Trimming took off 0 bases at V and 2 bases at J, with 12 bases between the two ends. The CDR3 length is 16 residues. The germline CDR1 and CDR2 sequences are WNHNN and SYGVQD (reference sequence). CDR3 nucleotide sequence: TGCGCCAGCAGTGAGTCGGTGTCGGGAGACACAGATACGCAGTATTTT. Its translation: CASSESVSGDTDTQYF.

The rearrangement uses TRBV19 and TRBJ2-7; possibly TRBD2 for D (6 bases). V lost 5 bases, J lost 2 bases, and 22 bases lay in between. The CDR3 totals 17 residues. From germline, CDR1 is LNHDA and CDR2 SQIVND (reference sequence). CDR3 coding DNA: TGTGCCAGTAGTCCCCCGGGCGGGGTCGGACCTACCTACGAGCAGTACTTC. Encoded protein: CASSPPGGVGPTYEQYF.

The chain employs TRBV14 and TRBJ2-2; D not certain. Looked up from germline, CDR1 is SGHDN and CDR2 is FVKESK. The CDR3 length is 12 residues. Trimming removed 2 bases at V and 7 bases at J, with 5 bases between. CDR3 coding DNA: TGTGCCAGCAGCCAACGTTTCGGGGAGCTGTTTTTT. Protein: CASSQRFGELFF.

This clone was found a few times. This chain links TRBV7-8 with TRBJ2-7, with unresolved D. Per germline, CDR1 SGHVS and CDR2 FQNEAQ. This CDR3 comprises 12 residues. The V end lost 2 bases, the J end lost 7 bases, and 9 bases lay between the germline ends. CDR3 in amino acids: CASSLFAGEQYF. CDR3 nucleotides: TGTGCCAGCAGCTTATTTGCCGGTGAGCAGTACTTC.

The chain carries TRBV13 and TRBJ2-7; maybe TRBD2 (6 bases). Germline V gene data show CDR1 as PRHDT and CDR2 as FYEKMQ (reference sequence). CDR3 length: 15 residues. Trimming shortened V by 5 bases and J by 3 bases, and 17 bases separated the two germline ends. CDR3 nucleotide sequence: TGTGCCAGCAGCCTCGGCGCAGGGAGGCTCTACGAGCAGTACTTC. As protein: CASSLGAGRLYEQYF. The complete variable domain, with remaining parts taken from reference TRBV13 and TRBJ2-7, reads AAGVIQSPRHLIKEKRETATLKCYPIPRHDTVYWYQQGPGQDPQFLISFYEKMQSDKGSIPDRFSAQQFSDYHSELNMSSLELGDSALYFCASSLGAGRLYEQYFGPGTRLTVT.

This rearrangement joins TRBV4-2 to TRBJ2-6; D is unclear. Germline CDR1 LGHNA, CDR2 YNFKEQ. The CDR3 totals 15 residues. Deletions cut 1 base from V and 0 bases from J, with 4 bases between. DNA of the CDR3: TGTGCCAGCAGCCAAGGTCGCTCTGGGGCCAACGTCCTGACTTTC. This encodes CASSQGRSGANVLTF.

The CDR3 region is CASSQDSGATDTQYF. DNA for the CDR3: TGTGCCAGCAGCCAAGATAGCGGGGCCACTGATACGCAGTATTTT. V usage is TRBV14 and J usage is TRBJ2-3; 8 nucleotides line up with TRBD2. From germline, CDR1 is SGHDN and CDR2 FVKESK. The V segment lost 0 bases and the J segment 6 bases; nucleotides outside the gene matches: 5. CDR3 length: 15 amino acids.

The table lists this clone with a few counts. The V gene is TRBV2, the J gene TRBJ2-7; 7 bases are a match to TRBD1. The CDR3 length is 14 residues. With 1 base clipped from V and 7 bases from J, the junction kept 7 bases outside the gene matches. The germline CDR1 and CDR2 sequences are SNHLY and FYNNEI. CDR3: CASSEGQGVDEQYF. The CDR3 DNA sequence: TGTGCCAGCAGTGAAGGGCAGGGGGTCGATGAGCAGTACTTC.